This TCR beta chain was sequenced during a study of cytomegalovirus exposure and HLA in healthy donors. The wider study: About four fifths of roughly 400 genotyped donors fell in the Caucasian-associated ancestry cluster. Study-level results: The authors later found TCR association rates varying by HLA locus, with DRB1 most and HLA-C fewest.

This clone appeared a single time. Its target is unknown. The PCR had 60 Vbeta and 13 Jbeta primers. Here immunoSEQ multiplex PCR was the method, and the copy in TCRdb shows in-frame clones only, minus some. The table shows 150,000 to 200,000 clones, with 78% occurring only once. The receptor was isolated from a woman aged 25-40 years in good health and CMV-seropositive. The sample comprised PBMCs.

CDR3 sequence reads: CASSEYHSGRRDTQYF. DNA of the CDR3: TGTGCCAGCAGTGAATACCATAGCGGGCGTCGAGATACGCAGTATTTT. The chain recombines TRBV25-1 with TRBJ2-3; 7 bases fit TRBD2. CDR1 and CDR2 (germline): MGHDK, SYGVNS. The CDR3 loop spans 16 amino acids. Trimming cost V 0 bases and J 5 bases; bases outside gene matches: 8.